This record covers a single T cell receptor (beta chain). Its antigen is undetermined. The table came from immunoSEQ multiplex PCR; TCRdb's copy has only in-frame clones and leaves some out. The sample has 1.6 million or so clones, more than 95% seen once. CDR1 SGHRS and CDR2 YFSETQ come from the germline V gene. Trimming left V 0 bases short and J 0 bases short, with 12 bases between. The CDR3 is made up of 17 amino acids. This specimen comes from a study of shared clonotypes between healthy human individuals. General study findings and limits: Having only a few donors restricted how much genetic and exposure-history diversity was captured.

Sequenced: naive CD4+ T cells sorted from blood. As for subset: CD45RA+ positively selected. This TCR was recovered from a man in his thirties or forties in good health. The chain uses TRBV5-1 and TRBJ2-2; D call uncertain. DNA for the CDR3: TGCGCCAGCAGCTTGGGGATGAATTTCGCGAACACCGGGGAGCTGTTTTTT. Amino acid sequence: CASSLGMNFANTGELFF.